These T cell receptor beta chains were read from a single sample in a study of identical twins. TCRdb analysed the 5' RACE reads with MiXCR anew, one entry per CDR3 protein. Of 1.5 million to 2 million distinct CDR3 sequences listed, 25% to 35% were seen once; the top ten hold about 0.27%. Sequencing was performed on cord blood. The receptors were gathered from a newborn girl in good health. Both conserved end residues are part of each CDR3.

TRBV7-2	TRBJ1-4	CASSSRRRSTNEKLFF
TRBV5-1	TRBJ2-3	CASSTGTSGGYTDTQYF
TRBV6-1	TRBJ1-2	CASSVTDRGPYTF
TRBV12-3/TRBV12-4	TRBJ1-1	CASSLIGREPTEAFF
TRBV12-3/TRBV12-4	TRBJ1-6	CASSTYGRGSPLHF
TRBV20-1	TRBJ1-1	CSARTDSPEAFF
TRBV28	TRBJ2-1	CASSFPGGEYNEQFF
TRBV10-3	TRBJ1-3	CAISEGARLLTGNTIYF
TRBV21-1	TRBJ2-5	CASSKVDTYQETQYF
TRBV20-1	TRBJ2-3	CSARWGLKGTDTQYF
TRBV12-3/TRBV12-4	TRBJ2-3	CASRSRLAGGTDTQYF
TRBV5-1	TRBJ2-5	CASSLSDIQGTQYF
TRBV11-2	TRBJ1-2	CASSPRAALNYGYTF
TRBV13	TRBJ2-7	CASSSRGGDEQYF
TRBV6-1	TRBJ1-2	CASSLRDGLYGYTF
TRBV5-1	TRBJ1-4	CASSRPGQEGEKLFF
TRBV18	NA	CAGSPQLTGTYEQYF
TRBV29-1	TRBJ2-7	CSVGGKGQARSYEQYF
TRBV29-1	TRBJ1-2	CSVALRLGGHGYTF
TRBV12-3/TRBV12-4	TRBJ2-7	CASSLYPLAGGTYEQYF
TRBV6-1	TRBJ2-4	CASSEGGDRRLAKNIQYF
TRBV29-1	TRBJ2-7	CSVGQGEFHEQYF
TRBV29-1	TRBJ1-1	CSVAPAPNTEAFF